This T cell receptor (beta chain) derives from a study of beta chain features in type 1 diabetes. Overall study: Investigators examined some 100,000,000 sorted cells across all samples. Study observations and caveats: cDNA sequencing could over-represent cells with high TCR expression.

The entirety of the isolated RNA underwent reverse transcription, so expressed TCRB transcripts were sequenced. Measured with immunoSEQ multiplex PCR; TCRdb has only the in-frame clones, and not every one. The sample lists 40,000 to 45,000 clones, roughly 50% occurring once. The CDR3 length is 15 residues. The J segment lost 5 bases and the V segment lost 6 bases, leaving 10 bases of the junction unmatched. Germline CDR1 is MDHEN and CDR2 is SYDVKM. Concerning this clone itself: What it recognizes is unknown.

The receptor comes from a woman younger than 30 in good health. The rearrangement uses TRBV28 and TRBJ1-5; 7 bases fit TRBD1. The sample taken for sequencing was central memory CD4+ T cells from blood. The CDR3 nucleotides are TGTGCCAGCAGCCGAAGGGGGCGAGGAGATCAGCCCCAGCATTTT. Its protein is CASSRRGRGDQPQHF.